The 14 T cell receptor beta chains listed next were all sequenced from one sample in a study of human T cells and chemical hapten exposure. MiXCR was run by TCRdb on the RACE reads, yielding one entry per CDR3 protein. The sample contains 100,000 to 150,000 distinct CDR3 sequences, about 8.2% of which appear only once. Time point specified: healthy volunteer bleed at 2 weeks. Sequencing started from total RNA isolated from unfractionated whole blood. Sequencing input: whole blood. The receptor set was obtained from a male donor in good health. Some clones in this sample may be carry-over from other donors' samples.

The chain has TRBV11-3 and TRBJ1-1, with D perhaps TRBD1 (6 bases). This CDR3 has 13 amino acids. The V end was cut by 5 bases, the J end by 8 bases, with 15 bases between. Germline CDR1 SGHNT, CDR2 YENEEA. CDR3 protein: CASSQQGSGEAFF. The CDR3, as DNA: TGTGCCAGCAGCCAACAGGGCTCGGGAGAAGCTTTCTTT.

Ten or more counts support this clonotype. This sequence joins TRBV29-1 and TRBJ2-6, with 7 positions matching TRBD1. CDR1 is SQVTM and CDR2 is ANQGSEA in the germline V gene. The CDR3 has 19 residues. V gave up 0 bases and J gave up 1 base; unmatched junction bases: 12. This chain's CDR3 is CSVEERRTGASSGANVLTF. CDR3 nucleotides: TGCAGCGTTGAAGAGAGGAGGACAGGAGCTTCATCTGGGGCCAACGTCCTGACTTTC.

Only a few counts were recorded for this clonotype. This rearrangement joins TRBV2 to TRBJ1-2; 10 bases map to TRBD1. CDR1 SNHLY and CDR2 FYNNEI come from the germline V gene. V lost 2 bases and J lost 3; bases outside the gene matches: 6. This CDR3 is 16 amino acids long. CDR3: CASSETGQGLDYGYTF. The CDR3 DNA reads TGTGCCAGCAGTGAAACGGGACAGGGGCTAGACTATGGCTACACCTTC.

This clonotype was recorded a few times. The chain has TRBV11-1 and TRBJ2-5; 9 bases line up with TRBD2. Trimming cost V 5 bases and J 5 bases; bases outside gene matches: 3. This CDR3 has 13 residues. The germline gives CDR1 SGHAT, CDR2 FQDESV (reference sequence). CDR3 sequence (DNA): TGTGCCAGCAGCCGGACTAGCGAGGAGACCCAGTACTTC. Protein product: CASSRTSEETQYF.

The sample holds many counts of this clonotype. The rearrangement links TRBV9 to TRBJ2-5; TRBD2 matches at 11 bases. J lost 4 bases, V lost 1 base, and 3 bases had no gene match. The CDR3 extends over 15 amino acids. Germline values: CDR1 SGDLS, CDR2 YYNGEE. The CDR3 here is CASSVSGLAGETQYF. As DNA, the CDR3 is TGTGCCAGCAGCGTATCCGGACTAGCGGGAGAGACCCAGTACTTC.

This clonotype was seen once. The J gene is TRBJ1-3, the V gene TRBV5-1, with no clear D. Germline V gene lookup returns CDR1 SGHRS and CDR2 YFSETQ. The germline V and J ends were trimmed by 4 bases and 0 bases, with 11 bases remaining between them. The CDR3 length is 15 residues. The CDR3 loop is CASSGWGTSGNTIYF. In DNA form, the CDR3 reads TGCGCCAGCAGCGGATGGGGAACCTCTGGAAACACCATATATTTT.

This clonotype was observed a handful of times. The chain uses TRBV10-3 and TRBJ2-3, with 8 positions matching TRBD2. The length of the CDR3 is 14 residues. Germline loops: CDR1 ENHRY, CDR2 SYGVKD. Unmatched junction bases numbered 6, after V lost 10 bases and J lost 0 bases. CDR3 coding DNA: TGTGCCACCGGGGCTAGCGGGAGCACAGATACGCAGTATTTT. Protein product: CATGASGSTDTQYF.

The chain employs TRBV12-3 or TRBV12-4 and TRBJ2-1; possibly TRBD2 for D (5 bases). Trimming cost V 8 bases and J 10 bases, with 9 bases left between them. This CDR3 is built from 10 residues. CDR3 sequence (DNA): TGTGCCAGCGGACTGAGGGAGCAGTTCTTC. Its protein is CASGLREQFF.

This rearrangement joins TRBV3-1 to TRBJ2-7; 9 bases line up with TRBD1. Germline V gives CDR1 LGHDT, CDR2 YNNKEL (reference sequence). After removal of 1 base from V and 6 bases from J, the junction contained 1 base not matched to a gene. This CDR3 is built from 13 residues. The CDR3 is CASSQADRGEQYF. DNA for the CDR3: TGTGCCAGCAGCCAAGCGGACAGGGGCGAGCAGTACTTC.

A few counts support this clonotype. The CDR3, as DNA: TGTGCCAGCAGCGGGAACCAGGGGGCGAGCACCGGGGAGCTGTTTTTT. This translates into CASSGNQGASTGELFF. This sequence joins TRBV5-4 and TRBJ2-2, with 8 positions matching TRBD1. The CDR3 extends over 16 amino acids. Trimming removed 4 bases from V and 4 bases from J; junction bases left unmatched: 9. Germline V gives CDR1 SGHNT, CDR2 YYREEE (reference sequence).

The V call is TRBV11-2, the J call TRBJ2-1, with 7 nucleotides matching TRBD2. The germline V gene has CDR1 SGHAT and CDR2 FQNNGV. The CDR3 is 16 residues long. With V trimmed by 7 bases and J by 4 bases, 13 bases remained unmatched. CDR3 protein: CASTVKLAGEYNEQFF. Here the CDR3 DNA reads TGTGCCAGCACCGTCAAATTGGCGGGAGAATACAATGAGCAGTTCTTC. Together with reference TRBV11-2 and TRBJ2-1, the CDR3 gives the full variable domain: EAGVAQSPRYKIIEKRQSVAFWCNPISGHATLYWYQQILGQGPKLLIQFQNNGVVDDSQLPKDRFSAERLKGVDSTLKIQPAKLEDSAVYLCASTVKLAGEYNEQFFGPGTRLTVL.

V is TRBV20-1 and J is TRBJ2-2; 7 nucleotides agree with TRBD2. This CDR3 has 14 residues. In germline, CDR1 is DFQATT, CDR2 SNEGSKA (reference sequence). V lost 4 bases and J lost 2; bases outside the gene matches: 4. DNA for the CDR3: TGCAGTGCTACCGGGACTACCAACACCGGGGAGCTGTTTTTT. Residues: CSATGTTNTGELFF.

There are many counts of this clonotype. This chain connects TRBV27 to TRBJ2-7; D ambiguous. CDR3 length equals 12 residues. V was trimmed by 1 base and J by 6 bases, leaving 7 bases between them. Germline V lookup: CDR1 MNHEY, CDR2 SMNVEV (reference sequence). This CDR3 reads CASSLYGAEQYF. CDR3 DNA sequence: TGTGCCAGCAGTTTATACGGAGCCGAGCAGTACTTC.

The chain recombines TRBV29-1 with TRBJ2-1; 8 nucleotides agree with TRBD2. CDR1 SQVTM and CDR2 ANQGSEA come from the germline V gene. The CDR3 covers 10 residues. V was clipped by 7 bases and J by 7 bases; unmatched bases: 0. CDR3 sequence: CSAGGNEQFF. DNA for the CDR3: TGCAGCGCGGGGGGGAATGAGCAGTTCTTC.